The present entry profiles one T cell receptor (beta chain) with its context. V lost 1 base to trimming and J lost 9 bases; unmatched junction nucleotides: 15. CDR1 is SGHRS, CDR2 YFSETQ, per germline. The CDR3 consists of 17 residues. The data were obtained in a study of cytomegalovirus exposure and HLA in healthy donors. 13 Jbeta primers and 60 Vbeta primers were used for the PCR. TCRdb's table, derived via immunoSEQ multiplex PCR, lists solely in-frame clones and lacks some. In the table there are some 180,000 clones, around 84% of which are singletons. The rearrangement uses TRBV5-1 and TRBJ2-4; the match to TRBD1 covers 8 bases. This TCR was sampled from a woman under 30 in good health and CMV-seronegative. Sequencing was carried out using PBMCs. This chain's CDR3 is CASSLTSHTGQVSIQYF. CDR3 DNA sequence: TGCGCCAGCAGCTTGACCAGTCATACGGGACAGGTGTCCATTCAGTACTTC.